One and the same sample provided the 22 T cell receptor beta chains below, sequenced in a study of tumor-infiltrating lymphocytes in primary liver carcinoma. Constant-region priming of 500 to 550 ng total RNA yielded TCR beta cDNA. Three nested multiplex PCR rounds, a slightly modified ARM-PCR method, built the TCR beta libraries. A C-beta reverse primer was combined with TRBV1-TRBV30 forward primers in the first two PCR rounds, and each round had ten to eleven cycles. TCRdb reprocessed the multiplex PCR reads via MiXCR and lists one record per CDR3 protein. Among tens of thousands of distinct CDR3 sequences listed, roughly 70% were seen once. Taking about 18-32 mg of unsorted bulk tissue, the authors co-extracted RNA and DNA. Sequencing was carried out using liver tumor tissue from sampling region 2. Subset meaning: tumor region T2, inferior pole. The receptors were sampled from a man between 40 and 49 years old with primary liver carcinoma and hepatitis B virus infection.

The gene calls are TRBV5-4 and TRBJ2-5; D perhaps matches TRBD1 (6 bases). Deletions cut 4 bases from V and 5 bases from J, with 21 bases between. From germline, CDR1 is SGHNT and CDR2 YYREEE (reference sequence). This CDR3 has 16 residues. The CDR3 bases are TGTGCCAGCAGCCCCCGATCCGGGGACAAACGGGAGACCCAGTACTTC. Translation: CASSPRSGDKRETQYF.

This clonotype has ten or more counts. The gene calls are TRBV4-1 and TRBJ2-3, with D perhaps TRBD2 (5 bases). Trimming shortened V by 4 bases and J by 2 bases, and 10 bases separated the two germline ends. The CDR3 is 14 amino acids. The germline CDR1 and CDR2 sequences are MGHRA and YSYEKL. The CDR3 nucleotides read TGCGCCAGCAGCCTAGGACTCGTCACAGATACGCAGTATTTT. This sequence encodes CASSLGLVTDTQYF.

Of note for this clonotype: With a much larger clone just one base away, this may be a read error. The gene calls are TRBV11-2 and TRBJ2-1; D is uncertain. Germline V gene sequence: CDR1 SGHAT, CDR2 FQNNGV. There are 13 residues in the CDR3. CDR3 coding DNA: TGTGCCAGCAGCTCAGAATTATACAATGAGCACTCCTTC. Its translation: CASSSELYNEHSF.

A word on this clonotype: The CDR3 ends on some other residue instead of the conserved phenylalanine or tryptophan, so this is likely a read error. It is unclear where the CDR3 begins or ends on the DNA, so no DNA is shown, and the CDR3 is as TCRdb lists it. This chain links TRBV11-2 with TRBJ2-3. Ends included, the CDR3 has 13 residues. Per germline, CDR1 SGHAT and CDR2 FQNNGV. The CDR3: CASSLISTDRQYL.

This clonotype occurred a few times. The V gene is TRBV28, the J gene TRBJ1-2, with D uncertain. The V end lost 3 bases, the J end lost 0 bases, and 8 bases lay between the germline ends. This CDR3 region has 14 residues. Germline V gives CDR1 MDHEN, CDR2 SYDVKM. DNA for the CDR3: TGTGCCAGCAGTTTCACAGTAACTAACTATGGCTACACCTTC. Amino acid sequence: CASSFTVTNYGYTF.

For this clonotype: A single base separates this from a much larger clone, so it may be a read error. Since no conserved phenylalanine or tryptophan closes the CDR3, a read error is the likely cause. The chain carries TRBV29-1 and TRBJ2-3; 10 bases are shared with TRBD1. Germline V gene data show CDR1 as SQVTM and CDR2 as ANQGSEA. CDR3 length: 14 residues. In DNA form, the CDR3 reads TGCAGCGTTTCCGGGACAGGGGCGTCAGATATGCAGTATTTG. This gives the protein CSVSGTGASDMQYL.

V gene TRBV6-2 or TRBV6-3 combines with J gene TRBJ1-5; 8 nucleotides match TRBD1. With V trimmed by 9 bases and J by 2 bases, 12 bases remained unmatched. Germline lookup yields CDR1 MNHEY and CDR2 SVGEGT. The CDR3 sequence is 16 residues long. CDR3 sequence (DNA): TGTGCCAGTAGTCGGGGACAGGAGGTTGGCAATCAGCCCCAGCATTTT. It codes for CASSRGQEVGNQPQHF.

Concerning this clonotype itself: Being one base from a much bigger clone, this may be a read error. The CDR3: CARSPGSYEQYF. In DNA, the CDR3 is TGTGCCAGGAGTCCCGGGAGCTACGAGCAGTACTTC. The genes are TRBV11-2 and TRBJ2-7; perhaps TRBD2 as D (6 bases). V lost 9 bases, J lost 3 bases, and 12 bases lay in between. The CDR3 covers 12 residues. CDR1 is SGHAT, CDR2 FQNNGV, per germline.

Worth noting for this clonotype: A read error may account for a junction end that differs from germline. V is TRBV6-1 and J is TRBJ1-5; maybe TRBD1 (6 bases). The V gene's germline CDR1 is MNHNS and CDR2 SASEGT. The CDR3 sequence is 16 residues long. The CDR3 DNA follows: TGTGCCAGCAGTATGTTCGGGTTGGGGGACAATCCGCCCCAGCATTTT. Residues: CASSMFGLGDNPPQHF.

This clonotype was seen a few times. Its ends do not fully match the called genes, so a read error is possible. The chain carries TRBV11-2 and TRBJ2-1; TRBD2 agrees at 8 bases. The germline gives CDR1 SGHAT, CDR2 FQNNGV. The CDR3 runs to 17 residues. CDR3 in DNA: TGTGCCAGTAGCTTAGATGGGGGCGGGAGGTTCTACAATGAGCAGTTCTTC. It is translated as CASSLDGGGRFYNEQFF.

This clonotype was found once. The junction departs from the called germline gene at one end, perhaps through a read error. V usage is TRBV9 and J usage is TRBJ2-5, with a weak D call TRBD1 (5 bases). Germline CDR1 SGDLS, CDR2 YYNGEE. CDR3 size: 15 residues. CDR3 amino acids: CASSLRSGLVETQHF. CDR3 bases: TGTGCCAGCAGCCTTAGGTCAGGGTTGGTGGAGACCCAGCACTTC.

CDR3 residues: CASSLESVVQYF. The CDR3 region has the DNA TGTGCCAGCAGTCTAGAGAGTGTGGTCCAGTACTTC. V usage is TRBV11-2 and J usage is TRBJ2-5; the D is unclear. V was clipped by 6 bases and J by 10 bases, with 15 bases between them. This CDR3 comprises 12 residues. Germline V gene data show CDR1 as SGHAT and CDR2 as FQNNGV.

The rearrangement uses TRBV6-5 and TRBJ2-7, with D tentatively TRBD1 (6 bases). The CDR3 runs to 13 residues. V lost 6 bases and J lost 6, with 15 bases in between. Germline V gene data show CDR1 as MNHEY and CDR2 as SVGAGI. The CDR3 is CASSYGRGVEQYF. In DNA form, the CDR3 reads TGTGCCAGCAGCTACGGCAGGGGTGTCGAGCAGTACTTC.

The chain couples TRBV4-2 to TRBJ2-7; the match to TRBD1 covers 9 bases. Germline-derived CDR1 and CDR2 are LGHNA and YNFKEQ. The CDR3 has 14 residues. With 6 bases clipped from V and 5 bases from J, the junction kept 8 bases outside the gene matches. As DNA, the CDR3 is TGTGCCAGCAGTTCGGGACAGGGCAGACACGAGCAGTACTTC. It specifies CASSSGQGRHEQYF.

This clonotype was detected many times. The rearrangement links TRBV6-2 or TRBV6-3 to TRBJ2-5; weak D call: TRBD2 (5 bases). The germline V gene encodes CDR1 MNHEY and CDR2 SVGEGT. V gave up 0 bases and J gave up 5 bases, with 13 bases separating them. The CDR3 consists of 15 residues. CDR3 sequence reads: CASSYSRVPGETQYF. The CDR3 region has the DNA TGTGCCAGCAGTTACTCGAGGGTACCCGGGGAGACCCAGTACTTC.

The count of this clonotype is one. The chain carries TRBV11-2 and TRBJ2-5; 8 nucleotides match TRBD2. V gave up 6 bases and J gave up 5 bases; unmatched junction bases: 14. The CDR3 has 16 residues. The V gene's germline CDR1 is SGHAT and CDR2 FQNNGV. The CDR3 region is CASSQTSGGGMETQYF. In nucleotides, the CDR3 is TGTGCCAGCAGTCAAACTTCTGGCGGGGGGATGGAGACCCAGTACTTC.

Details on this clonotype: Mismatch with germline at one junction end may stem from a read error. This chain connects TRBV6-1 to TRBJ2-1; the D is unclear. The germline V gene encodes CDR1 MNHNS and CDR2 SASEGT. The CDR3 totals 11 residues. CDR3 nucleotides: TGTGTCAGCAGCCTTCCGACAGAGCAGTTCTTC. This codes for CVSSLPTEQFF.

Worth noting for this clonotype: At one boundary the junction diverges from the germline segment, which might be a read error. The chain links TRBV4-1 to TRBJ2-3; 10 nucleotides line up with TRBD2. Germline V gene lookup returns CDR1 MGHRA and CDR2 YSYEKL. This CDR3 is built from 18 residues. CDR3 loop: CASSQSIALAGVTDMQYF. The CDR3 bases are TGCGCCAGCAGCCAATCCATTGCCCTAGCGGGAGTCACCGATATGCAGTATTTT.

Points on this clonotype: A much larger clone differs by one base, so this may be a read error. This sequence joins TRBV30 and TRBJ2-1; D is uncertain. The V end was cut by 0 bases, the J end by 9 bases, with 12 bases between. The CDR3 is 13 amino acids. CDR1 is GTSNPN and CDR2 is SVGIG in the germline V gene (reference sequence). The CDR3 DNA reads TGTGCCTGGAGTGTACATGTGGGCGGTGAGCAGTTCTTC. Translation: CAWSVHVGGEQFF.

Comments on this clonotype: The junction departs from the called germline gene at one end, perhaps through a read error. The V and J genes are TRBV5-6 and TRBJ2-1, with unresolved D. This CDR3 contains 15 residues. Germline V gene data show CDR1 as SGHDT and CDR2 as YYEEEE. CDR3 residues: CTSSSESTLYNEQFF. The CDR3 DNA sequence: TGTACCAGCAGCAGCGAGAGTACCCTCTACAATGAGCAGTTCTTC.

On this clonotype itself: Compared with germline, one end of the junction differs, possibly owing to a read error. The chain uses TRBV14 and TRBJ2-1, with 8 bases matching TRBD2. The germline CDR1 and CDR2 sequences are SGHDN and FVKESK. The CDR3 has 16 residues. The CDR3 region is CASSAIAGWVNNEHFF. The CDR3 nucleotides are TGCGCCAGCAGTGCCATAGCGGGATGGGTAAACAATGAGCACTTCTTC.

This CDR3 reads CASSREETQYF. In nucleotides, the CDR3 is TGTGCCAGCAGTAGGGAAGAGACCCAGTACTTC. V usage is TRBV12-3 or TRBV12-4 and J usage is TRBJ2-5; D is uncertain. The CDR3 consists of 11 residues. The V gene lost 5 bases and the J gene lost 3 bases, with 4 bases spanning the gap.